This T cell receptor (beta chain) stems from a study of Graves' ophthalmopathy and Graves' hyperthyroidism. Using RNA transcripts, the TCR beta CDR3 regions were amplified. HTBI-primed RT-PCR formed the first round, and a multiplex PCR formed the second. TCRdb re-called the multiplex PCR reads through MiXCR, storing one row per CDR3 protein. The sample includes about 1.2 million distinct CDR3 sequences, about two fifths of them seen just once. The junction had 11 bases not matched to a gene; V was cut back by 1 base and J by 3 bases. The length of the CDR3 is 17 residues. Germline values: CDR1 MGHRA, CDR2 YSYEKL.

The chain uses TRBV4-1 and TRBJ2-7, with 8 positions matching TRBD1. The sequence was obtained from an adult man with Graves' hyperthyroidism. Input material: peripheral blood or thyroid tissue (not recorded which). The DNA for the CDR3 is TGCGCCAGCAGCCAAGCCCCCCGGACAGGGTGGAACTACGAGCAGTACTTC. It encodes CASSQAPRTGWNYEQYF.